This record looks at one T cell receptor (beta chain) sequence and its context. Its antigen is currently not known. No much larger clonotype is one base removed from it; base qualities were not supplied. The 40 or so donors, aged about 6 to 100 years, were systemically healthy Caucasian individuals from Russia. Each donor gave about 11 milliliters of peripheral blood, drawn into EDTA-treated Vacutainer tubes. Ficoll-Paque density-gradient centrifugation was used to isolate PBMCs, with at least 7 million per sample. Trizol reagent was used to extract total RNA from the PBMCs, yielding at least 6 micrograms per sample. For every donor, an aliquot of PBMCs went through flow cytometry to measure the percentages of naive CD45RAhigh/CD27high T cells. The entry originates in a study of blood T cells in healthy people across ages (dated by TCRdb to between 2014 and 2016). The study in broad terms: Template switching captured roughly one uniquely barcoded TCR beta cDNA molecule per two T cells in model experiments. Using deep sequencing normalized with unique cDNA molecular identifiers, the study measured how TCR beta repertoire diversity changes with age. Donors were grouped into four age groups: young (average approximately 15 years), middle-aged (roughly 38), aged (around 66) and long-lived (approximately 82). To avoid experimental bias, donors of different ages were spread randomly across the sequencing lanes. Two additional independent replicas of 1 million unique cDNA reads from the same blood draw were analyzed for two donors (one aged 18 to 30 and one aged 80 or older).

The library was obtained by 5' RACE. Sequencing relied on an Illumina HiSeq 2500. A second PCR of roughly 6 to 12 cycles was performed with a sample-barcoded 5' primer and a J-beta primer mix. A template-switch 5' adaptor carrying 12 random nucleotides introduced a unique molecular identifier onto each TCR beta cDNA molecule. Each sample yielded at least 3 million CDR3-containing paired-end reads. The Mint cDNA synthesis kit, primed by a TRBC-specific oligonucleotide, was used to synthesize first-strand cDNA from all RNA. All cDNA was treated with uracil-DNA glycosylase and then went through a first 18-cycle PCR with the universal primers M1SS and BC2_uni_R. The paper's data handling went like this. For normalization, 1 million high-quality reads, each with a distinct molecular identifier, were randomly selected from each sample. Reads with shared molecular identifiers were discarded instead of being binned into consensus sequences. CDR3 identification, clonotype clustering and error correction used MiTCR with a Q25 quality threshold and the strictest error-elimination algorithm. A nonparametric unseen species model with Euler transformation was used to estimate lower-bound total TCR beta diversity. TCRdb cleaned the public reads at Q25 with fastp, built clones with MiXCR and kept in-frame beta chains. For every CDR3 protein sequence, its rows merge into one entry that carries the most common genes and DNA. TCRdb, rather than the study authors, made the V and J calls. The sample contains around 1.5 million distinct CDR3 sequences, approximately 63% of them found a single time. Clones ranked in the top ten supply over 5.5% of the sample.

The paper's findings and limits, for the study overall: Estimates of total diversity based on one million sequenced T cells were considered lower bounds and underestimates. Since profiling was done on bulk unsorted PBMCs, naive and antigen-experienced compartments could not be conclusively compared. Because donor CMV infection status was unknown, age-related changes in expanded clonotypes were potentially confounded. As age increased, observed TCR beta diversity per million T cells dropped in a roughly linear way, and a significant reduction was already evident by age 40. Observed TCR beta diversity correlated strongly with the percentage of naive T cells measured by flow cytometry. Compared with the aged group, the long-lived group had more naive CD4+ T cells, fewer expanded clones and increased TCR diversity, suggesting age selection.

The source is a man between 18 and 35 years old in good health. Sequenced sample: blood.

The DNA reads TGCGCCAGCAGTTCTAGCGGGACTTTCTCAGATACGCAGTATTTT. Its protein product is CASSSSGTFSDTQYF. The sequence is built from TRBV10-2 and TRBJ2-3, with 9 central nucleotides matching TRBD2. CDR3 length: 15 amino acids, cysteine to phenylalanine. Only the CDR3 DNA is retained, 45 bases long and in frame from the first base. Clipping removes 5 bases from V and 4 bases from J, with 7 as the unmatched junction base count. The germline V gene yields WSHSY for CDR1 and SAAADI for CDR2.